Listed below are T cell receptor beta chains from one sample, sequenced in a study of T cell responses to AZD1222 COVID-19 vaccine. Clones were read by immunoSEQ multiplex PCR, and TCRdb kept only the in-frame ones, dropping some. The sample has roughly 120,000 clones, 86% seen once; the top ten hold 17%. The sequences come from peripheral blood, collected 28 days after the second AZD1222 dose. Receptors originate from an adult who received the AZD1222 COVID-19 vaccine. CDR3s leave out the opening cysteine and the closing phenylalanine or tryptophan.

CDR3aa: ASSLGQGRYEQY
j_gene: TRBJ2-7
v_gene: TRBV19

CDR3aa: ASSPATGSGNTIY
j_gene: TRBJ1-3
v_gene: TRBV27

CDR3aa: ATSSGTSGIHEQY
j_gene: TRBJ2-7
v_gene: TRBV11-1

CDR3aa: ASSSLSGNTIY
j_gene: TRBJ1-3
v_gene: TRBV6-2/TRBV6-3

CDR3aa: ASSSARDGTYNEQF
j_gene: TRBJ2-1
v_gene: TRBV6-5

CDR3aa: ASSLVGSSYNEQF
j_gene: TRBJ2-1
v_gene: TRBV7-8

CDR3aa: ASSVGGTGYYEQY
j_gene: TRBJ2-7
v_gene: TRBV9

CDR3aa: ASSLFYDREAF
j_gene: TRBJ1-1
v_gene: TRBV7-6

CDR3aa: ASSLAGQVEQY
j_gene: TRBJ2-7
v_gene: TRBV28

CDR3aa: ASSAIRDTGNYGYT
j_gene: TRBJ1-2
v_gene: TRBV5-1

CDR3aa: ASSTNWGGGNQPQH
j_gene: TRBJ1-5
v_gene: TRBV19

CDR3aa: ASSRRDSGNYEQY
j_gene: TRBJ2-7
v_gene: TRBV11-1

CDR3aa: ASSQERVFTEAF
j_gene: TRBJ1-1
v_gene: TRBV4-1

CDR3aa: ASSLSGYTEAF
j_gene: TRBJ1-1
v_gene: TRBV2

CDR3aa: ASSFFAGSSYEQY
j_gene: TRBJ2-7
v_gene: TRBV5-1

CDR3aa: ASSFGQGLTEAF
j_gene: TRBJ1-1
v_gene: TRBV19

CDR3aa: ASSRGGADPETQY
j_gene: TRBJ2-5
v_gene: TRBV18